This T cell receptor (beta chain) was observed in a study of blood T cell repertoires in COVID-19. Study information: COVID-19 samples from acute and convalescent phases originated in the United States, Italy and Spain. Sources were T cells, B-cell-depleted T cells, or PBMCs; the material itself was cDNA or gDNA.

This CDR3 is built from 11 residues. Per the germline V gene, CDR1 is DFQATT and CDR2 is SNEGSKA (reference sequence). The V and J ends lost 3 bases and 8 bases respectively, with 10 bases between them. Original processing methods: Scientists estimated how many nucleated cells there were by amplifying reference gene primers. Assay: immunoSEQ multiplex PCR; the TCRdb copy retains only in-frame clones and omits some. V and J calls and clone size are given by that table; D and trimming were obtained from the DNA. The sample shows 39,000 or so clones, about nine tenths of them seen only once. This chain uses TRBV20-1 with TRBJ1-2; D is undetermined. The sequence came from a human donor in a cohort sampled during active COVID-19. The sample taken for sequencing was peripheral blood. CDR3 sequence: CSASAGTGYTF. The CDR3 nucleotides are TGCAGTGCTAGTGCTGGCACCGGCTACACCTTC.